Listed below are T cell receptor beta chains from one sample, sequenced in a study of blood T cell repertoires in COVID-19. Produced via immunoSEQ multiplex PCR; TCRdb's table is partial and in-frame only. The sample carries fewer than 200,000 clones, about four fifths recorded once. Sequencing was carried out using peripheral blood. These receptors were taken from a man between 65 and 80 years old with active or convalescent COVID-19. Each CDR3 is given with its conserved first and last residue. Each record gives: V gene, clone size, J gene, D gene, CDR3 protein, CDR3 DNA. The D gene is left open where the match is weak. The size field is filled for only some rows; it gives once, few, many or a size class.

TRBV3-1/TRBV3-2,-,TRBJ1-6,TRBD1,CASSQQGDSPLHF,TGTGCCAGCAGCCAACAGGGGGATTCACCCCTCCACTTT
TRBV4-2,few,TRBJ2-7,TRBD1,CASSRQGSYEQYF,TGTGCCAGCAGCCGACAGGGTTCCTACGAGCAGTACTTC
TRBV7-9,many,TRBJ2-1,TRBD2,CASSPPGLAGTGEQFF,TGTGCCAGCAGCCCACCGGGACTAGCGGGAACGGGTGAGCAGTTCTTC
TRBV10-3,-,TRBJ1-4,-,CAISGQGKTTNEKLFF,TGTGCCATCAGTGGCCAGGGTAAAACAACTAATGAAAAACTGTTTTTT
TRBV5-1,-,TRBJ1-1,TRBD1,CASWTGLGNTEAFF,TGCGCCAGCTGGACAGGGCTGGGGAACACTGAAGCTTTCTTT
TRBV3-1/TRBV3-2,-,TRBJ2-7,TRBD2,CASSQARWGGSYEQYF,TGTGCCAGCAGCCAAGCCCGGTGGGGGGGCTCCTACGAGCAGTACTTC
TRBV2,-,TRBJ1-1,-,CASSEAVNTEAFF,TGTGCCAGCAGTGAGGCAGTGAACACTGAAGCTTTCTTT
TRBV6-1,once,TRBJ2-5,TRBD1,CASSQDKGQGAETQYF,TGTGCCAGCAGTCAAGATAAGGGACAGGGGGCAGAGACCCAGTACTTC
TRBV15,-,TRBJ1-2,TRBD1,CATSRGGTGSFYGYTF,TGTGCCACCAGCAGGGGTGGGACAGGATCCTTTTATGGCTACACCTTC
TRBV3-1/TRBV3-2,-,TRBJ2-5,-,CASTPSPSTETQYF,TGTGCCAGCACCCCGTCCCCTAGCACGGAGACCCAGTACTTC
TRBV4-2,few,TRBJ2-5,TRBD1,CASSQREGPGTGQETQYF,TGTGCCAGCAGCCAAAGGGAGGGGCCCGGGACAGGGCAAGAGACCCAGTACTTC
TRBV7-8,-,TRBJ2-3,-,CASSLKLLVPTDTQYF,TGTGCCAGCAGCTTAAAGCTACTAGTTCCCACAGATACGCAGTATTTT
TRBV5-8,-,TRBJ2-1,-,CASSLGTGSPFGSSYNEQFF,TGTGCCAGCAGCTTGGGCACAGGGAGCCCCTTTGGGTCCTCCTACAATGAGCAGTTCTTC
TRBV6-5,-,TRBJ1-4,TRBD1,CASSLQGARDEKLFF,TGTGCCAGCAGTCTTCAGGGGGCTAGGGATGAAAAACTGTTTTTT
TRBV6-6,-,TRBJ1-2,TRBD1,CASSLGQAHNYGYTF,TGTGCCAGCAGCCTAGGACAGGCCCATAACTATGGCTACACCTTC
TRBV4-2,-,TRBJ1-3,-,CASSLETPPPGNTIYF,TGTGCCAGCAGCCTGGAGACTCCTCCCCCTGGAAACACCATATATTTT
TRBV6-5,-,TRBJ1-2,TRBD1,CASSYYGQGVDGYTF,TGTGCCAGCAGTTACTACGGACAGGGTGTAGATGGCTACACCTTC
TRBV10-1,-,TRBJ2-1,TRBD2,CASSRGGGINEQFF,TGCGCCAGCAGTCGCGGCGGGGGGATCAATGAGCAGTTCTTC
TRBV21-1,-,TRBJ2-3,-,CASSKNELPRTDTQYF,TGTGCCAGCAGCAAAAACGAGCTCCCACGCACAGATACGCAGTATTTT
TRBV3-1/TRBV3-2,-,TRBJ1-4,-,CASRSRGYQDEKLFF,TGTGCCAGCAGATCCAGGGGTTATCAAGATGAAAAACTGTTTTTT
TRBV19,-,TRBJ1-5,-,CASSPLADSFQPQHF,TGTGCCAGTTCTCCCTTGGCAGACTCTTTTCAGCCCCAGCATTTT
TRBV5-6,few,TRBJ2-7,-,CASRSRQVLSYEQYF,TGTGCCAGCAGATCGCGACAGGTCCTCTCCTACGAGCAGTACTTC
TRBV7-9,-,TRBJ1-2,-,CASSLLSGGPLYGYTF,TGTGCCAGCAGCTTGCTGTCGGGAGGCCCCCTGTATGGCTACACCTTC
TRBV7-2,-,TRBJ2-1,TRBD2,CASSPSGGVYNEQFF,TGTGCCAGCAGCCCTAGCGGGGGGGTGTACAATGAGCAGTTCTTC
TRBV10-3,once,TRBJ2-2,TRBD1,CASRTGGYTGELFF,TGTGCCTCGAGGACAGGGGGCTACACCGGGGAGCTGTTTTTT
TRBV1,-,TRBJ2-1,-,CTSSQRPNGLAGIRLDYNEQFF,TGCACCAGCAGCCAACGACCGAACGGACTAGCGGGAATTAGGCTAGATTACAATGAGCAGTTCTTC
TRBV5-4,-,TRBJ2-6,-,CASSMRAYSGANVLTF,TGTGCCAGCAGTATGAGAGCCTACTCTGGGGCCAACGTCCTGACTTTC
TRBV6-6,-,TRBJ1-5,-,CASTGGDGNQPQHF,TGTGCCAGCACCGGCGGGGATGGAAATCAGCCCCAGCATTTT
TRBV5-1,-,TRBJ2-7,-,CASSLDVLFYEQYF,TGCGCCAGCAGCTTGGATGTACTGTTCTACGAGCAGTACTTC
TRBV11-2,-,TRBJ2-3,TRBD2,CASSLVGQSGGGDTQYF,TGTGCCAGCAGCTTAGTGGGCCAGAGCGGGGGGGGAGATACGCAGTATTTT
TRBV28,once,TRBJ2-5,-,CASSPPGDQETQYF,TGTGCCAGCAGTCCCCCGGGAGATCAAGAGACCCAGTACTTC
TRBV4-2,-,TRBJ2-3,TRBD2,CASSQDLAGGADTQYF,TGTGCCAGCAGCCAAGATCTAGCGGGGGGGGCAGATACGCAGTATTTT
TRBV5-1,few,TRBJ1-2,-,CASSTEGVRGGYTF,TGCGCCAGCAGCACAGAGGGTGTGAGAGGGGGCTACACCTTC
TRBV10-1,-,TRBJ1-1,TRBD1,CASSVDRGHTEAFF,TGCGCCAGCAGTGTTGACAGGGGTCACACTGAAGCTTTCTTT
TRBV7-8,-,TRBJ1-2,-,CASSLVGGVANYGYTF,TGTGCCAGCAGCTTAGTTGGAGGGGTAGCTAACTATGGCTACACCTTC
TRBV4-3,-,TRBJ2-1,TRBD2,CASSLELAGDYNEQFF,TGCGCCAGCAGCCTCGAACTAGCGGGGGATTACAATGAGCAGTTCTTC
TRBV18,-,TRBJ1-3,-,CASSPVTVRSGNTIYF,TGTGCCAGCTCACCGGTGACAGTACGCTCTGGAAACACCATATATTTT
TRBV18,-,TRBJ2-6,-,CASSFTTVTSGANVLTF,TGTGCCAGCTCCTTCACAACAGTGACCTCTGGGGCCAACGTCCTGACTTTC
TRBV7-2,-,TRBJ2-1,TRBD2,CASSSLAGPYNEQFF,TGTGCCAGCAGCTCCCTAGCGGGGCCCTACAATGAGCAGTTCTTC
TRBV14,few,TRBJ2-2,TRBD2,CASSRIAGGTGELFF,TGTGCCAGCAGTCGTATAGCGGGAGGAACCGGGGAGCTGTTTTTT
TRBV9,many,TRBJ2-1,-,CASSGGPYNEQFF,TGTGCCAGCAGCGGGGGGCCCTACAATGAGCAGTTCTTC
TRBV27,-,TRBJ2-7,TRBD2,CASSFRGLAGEQYF,TGTGCCAGCAGTTTCCGGGGACTAGCGGGCGAGCAGTACTTC
TRBV2,-,TRBJ1-2,-,CASGGGASVYGYTF,TGTGCCAGCGGCGGGGGGGCGTCCGTCTATGGCTACACCTTC
TRBV18,-,TRBJ2-5,TRBD1,CASSPLDRGETQYF,TGTGCCAGCTCACCACTGGACAGGGGGGAGACCCAGTACTTC
TRBV21-1,-,TRBJ2-5,-,CASRRQGAQYF,TGTGCCAGCCGTAGGCAGGGGGCCCAGTACTTC
TRBV29-1,-,TRBJ2-2,TRBD1,CSVGAPSGQGNTGELFF,TGCAGCGTTGGGGCCCCCTCCGGACAGGGAAACACCGGGGAGCTGTTTTTT
TRBV3-1/TRBV3-2,-,TRBJ2-7,TRBD2,CASSPFILAGVFYEQYF,TGTGCCAGCAGCCCATTTATACTAGCGGGAGTGTTCTACGAGCAGTACTTC
TRBV29-1,few,TRBJ1-1,-,CSGTDSSNTEAFF,TGCAGCGGAACCGACAGCTCGAACACTGAAGCTTTCTTT
TRBV6-6,-,TRBJ2-3,-,CASGGTGGASTDTQYF,TGTGCCAGCGGGGGGACCGGCGGGGCTAGCACAGATACGCAGTATTTT
TRBV2,-,TRBJ1-1,-,CASSGGVFTEAFF,TGTGCCAGCAGTGGGGGGGTTTTCACTGAAGCTTTCTTT
TRBV29-1,-,TRBJ1-2,TRBD1,CSVEDPKGQGWGYTF,TGCAGCGTTGAAGATCCCAAGGGACAGGGTTGGGGCTACACCTTC
TRBV6-5,-,TRBJ2-2,-,CASTEAGELFF,TGTGCCAGCACAGAGGCCGGGGAGCTGTTTTTT
TRBV4-1,-,TRBJ2-1,TRBD2,CASSQDWPGGPYSDEQFF,TGCGCCAGCAGCCAAGATTGGCCGGGAGGGCCTTATAGCGATGAGCAGTTCTTC
TRBV7-3,once,TRBJ2-2,-,CASSLSSDTGELFF,TGTGCCAGCAGCTTAAGTTCCGACACCGGGGAGCTGTTTTTT
TRBV20-1,few,TRBJ2-3,TRBD1,CSAIDDRGLNTDTQYF,TGCAGTGCTATTGATGACAGGGGGCTGAACACAGATACGCAGTATTTT
TRBV18,-,TRBJ1-1,TRBD1,CASSPGGTGDTEAFF,TGTGCCAGCTCTCCAGGGGGGACAGGGGACACTGAAGCTTTCTTT
TRBV2,-,TRBJ2-5,TRBD2,CASSERREGRETQYF,TGTGCCAGCAGTGAAAGGCGGGAGGGCCGAGAGACCCAGTACTTC
TRBV7-9,-,TRBJ1-2,TRBD1,CASSPYGQGNYGYTF,TGTGCCAGCAGTCCATACGGACAGGGAAACTATGGCTACACCTTC